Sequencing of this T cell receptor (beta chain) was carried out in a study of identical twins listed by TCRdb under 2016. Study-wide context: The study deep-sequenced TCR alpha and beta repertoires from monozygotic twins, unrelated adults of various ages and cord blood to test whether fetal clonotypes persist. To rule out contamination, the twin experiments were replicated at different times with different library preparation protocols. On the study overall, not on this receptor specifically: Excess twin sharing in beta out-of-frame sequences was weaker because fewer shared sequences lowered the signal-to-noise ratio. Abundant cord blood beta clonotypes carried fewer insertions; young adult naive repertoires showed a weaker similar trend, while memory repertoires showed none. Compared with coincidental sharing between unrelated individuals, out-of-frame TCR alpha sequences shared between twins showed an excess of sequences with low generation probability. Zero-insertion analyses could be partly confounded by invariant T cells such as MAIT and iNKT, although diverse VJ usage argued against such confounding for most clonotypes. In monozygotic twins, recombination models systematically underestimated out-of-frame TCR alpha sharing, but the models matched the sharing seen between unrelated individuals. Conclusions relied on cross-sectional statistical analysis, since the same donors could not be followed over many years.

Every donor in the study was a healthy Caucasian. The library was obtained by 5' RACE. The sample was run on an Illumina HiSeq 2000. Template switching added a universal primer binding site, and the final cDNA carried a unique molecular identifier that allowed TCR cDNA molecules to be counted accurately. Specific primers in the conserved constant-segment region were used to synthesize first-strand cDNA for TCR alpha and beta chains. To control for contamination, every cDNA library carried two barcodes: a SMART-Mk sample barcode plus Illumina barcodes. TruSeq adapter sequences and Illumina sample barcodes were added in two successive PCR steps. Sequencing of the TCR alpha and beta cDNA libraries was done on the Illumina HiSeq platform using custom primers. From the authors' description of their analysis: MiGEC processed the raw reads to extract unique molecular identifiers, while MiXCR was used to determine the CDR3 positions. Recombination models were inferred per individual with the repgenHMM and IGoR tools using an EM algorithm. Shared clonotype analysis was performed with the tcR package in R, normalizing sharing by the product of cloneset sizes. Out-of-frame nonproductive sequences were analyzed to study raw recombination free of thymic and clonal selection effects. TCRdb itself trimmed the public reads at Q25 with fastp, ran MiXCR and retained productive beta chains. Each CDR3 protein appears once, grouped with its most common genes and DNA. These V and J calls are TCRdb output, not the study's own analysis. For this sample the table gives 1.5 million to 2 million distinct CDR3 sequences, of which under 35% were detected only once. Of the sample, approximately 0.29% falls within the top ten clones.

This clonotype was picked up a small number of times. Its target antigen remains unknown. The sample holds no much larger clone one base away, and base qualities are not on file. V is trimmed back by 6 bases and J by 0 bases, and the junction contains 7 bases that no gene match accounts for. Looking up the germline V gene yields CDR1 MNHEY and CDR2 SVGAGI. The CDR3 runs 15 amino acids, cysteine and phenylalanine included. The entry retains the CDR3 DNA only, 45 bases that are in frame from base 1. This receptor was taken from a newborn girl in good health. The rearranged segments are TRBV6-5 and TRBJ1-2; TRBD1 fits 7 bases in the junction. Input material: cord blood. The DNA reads TGTGCCAGCAGAGACGACAGGGAAACTAACTATGGCTACACCTTC. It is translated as CASRDDRETNYGYTF.